The 23 T cell receptor beta chains presented below share a single source sample, sequenced in a study of early T cells in non-severe SARS-CoV-2 infection. TCRdb reanalysed the 5' RACE reads using MiXCR and keeps one entry per CDR3 protein. This sample yields about 69,000 distinct CDR3 sequences, of which around 4.2% are seen a single time; roughly 3.7% belongs to the top ten. This specimen consisted of whole blood, obtained at baseline. The receptors originated from an adult who was a healthcare worker with PCR-confirmed SARS-CoV-2 infection or an uninfected control (not recorded which). The donor label of this sample is uncertain.

There are many counts of this clonotype. The rearrangement links TRBV7-9 to TRBJ2-2, with 8 bases matching TRBD2. The V segment lost 3 bases and the J segment 5 bases; nucleotides outside the gene matches: 5. CDR1 SEHNR and CDR2 FQNEAQ come from the germline V gene (reference sequence). This CDR3 has 15 amino acids. CDR3 sequence reads: CASSFLASGTGELFF. The CDR3 nucleotides read TGTGCCAGCAGCTTTTTGGCTAGCGGGACCGGGGAGCTGTTTTTT.

The CDR3 DNA sequence: TGCGCCAGCAGCCAAGATGGGGGGCCGGGCTATGGCTACACCTTC. Its translation: CASSQDGGPGYGYTF. The chain uses TRBV4-3 and TRBJ1-2; a possible D gene is TRBD1 (6 bases). The germline V gene has CDR1 LGHNA and CDR2 YSLEER. The germline V and J ends were trimmed by 0 bases and 4 bases, with 12 bases remaining between them. This CDR3 is 15 amino acids long.

This clonotype has only a few counts. CDR3 sequence reads: CASSLLVLNEKLFF. The CDR3 DNA reads TGTGCCAGCAGCTTATTGGTTTTAAATGAAAAACTGTTTTTT. The chain couples TRBV7-2 to TRBJ1-4, with D uncertain. CDR3 length: 14 residues. Trimming took 2 bases from V and 5 from J, leaving 9 bases between them. Germline lookup yields CDR1 SGHTA and CDR2 FQGNSA. The full variable domain, rest sourced from reference TRBV7-2 and TRBJ1-4, is GAGVSQSPSNKVTEKGKDVELRCDPISGHTALYWYRQSLGQGLEFLIYFQGNSAPDKSGLPSDRFSAERTGGSVSTLTIQRTQQEDSAVYLCASSLLVLNEKLFFGSGTQLSVL.

Many counts were recorded for this clonotype. The gene calls are TRBV11-2 and TRBJ2-1; 7 bases line up with TRBD1. The CDR3 extends over 16 amino acids. CDR1 and CDR2 from the germline V gene are SGHAT and FQNNGV. Trimming took 0 bases from V and 5 from J; bases not matched to a gene: 7. DNA for the CDR3: TGTGCCAGCAGCTTAGACGGGGACAGCCAAAACAATGAGCAGTTCTTC. Translating gives CASSLDGDSQNNEQFF.

In its sample, this clonotype was seen many times. V and J are TRBV11-3 and TRBJ2-3, with no clear D. The CDR3 sequence is 12 residues long. V was clipped by 5 bases and J by 5 bases, with 8 bases between them. The germline V gene has CDR1 SGHNT and CDR2 YENEEA. The CDR3 here is CASSEAGDTQYF. CDR3 bases: TGTGCCAGCAGCGAGGCAGGAGATACGCAGTATTTT.

This clonotype showed up many times. V usage is TRBV12-3 or TRBV12-4 and J usage is TRBJ2-1; D is uncertain. Trimming left V 6 bases short and J 0 bases short, with 18 bases between. The CDR3 loop spans 17 amino acids. CDR3: CASSPETGFDSYNEQFF. The CDR3 DNA reads as TGTGCCAGCAGCCCGGAGACTGGATTTGACTCCTACAATGAGCAGTTCTTC.

This clonotype was observed at least ten times. The rearrangement joins TRBV30 to TRBJ2-7; 11 bases fit TRBD2. V was pared by 6 bases and J by 3 bases, with 1 base of the junction left unmatched. The CDR3 length is 12 residues. Germline V lookup: CDR1 GTSNPN, CDR2 SVGIG (reference sequence). The CDR3 here is CACGLAGYEQYF. The CDR3 nucleotides read TGTGCCTGTGGACTAGCGGGCTACGAGCAGTACTTC.

The CDR3 nucleotides are TGTGCCAGCGGTTCTACGCAGTATTTT. Its translation is CASGSTQYF. The chain has TRBV2 and TRBJ2-3; D remains ambiguous. Trimming took off 8 bases at V and 8 bases at J, with 5 bases between the two ends. Germline assignment: CDR1 SNHLY and CDR2 FYNNEI. CDR3 length: 9 residues.

This clonotype was seen more than once but under ten times. The chain joins TRBV5-4 to TRBJ2-1; TRBD2 matches at 12 bases. The germline CDR1 and CDR2 sequences are SGHNT and YYREEE (reference sequence). The CDR3 spans 16 residues. J gave up 8 bases and V 1 base, and 7 bases lay outside the gene matches. CDR3 region: CASSLPLAGGKDEQFF. Here the CDR3 DNA reads TGTGCCAGCAGCTTGCCGCTAGCGGGGGGGAAGGATGAGCAGTTCTTC.

In this sample, this clonotype turned up a few times. This chain joins TRBV5-6 and TRBJ2-2, with D perhaps being TRBD1 or TRBD2 (5 bases each). V shed 0 bases and J shed 3 bases, with 15 bases lying between them. CDR3 size: 17 residues. CDR1 is SGHDT and CDR2 is YYEEEE in the germline V gene. The CDR3 coding sequence is TGTGCCAGCAGCTTGGCGGCAATCCGAGGGGACACCGGGGAGCTGTTTTTT. Translating gives CASSLAAIRGDTGELFF.

As DNA, the CDR3 is TGCAGCGTTGAGGGAGGACTAGCCCTCCAAGAGACCCAGTACTTC. Translating gives CSVEGGLALQETQYF. The gene calls are TRBV29-1 and TRBJ2-5; 8 bases agree with TRBD2. Germline loops: CDR1 SQVTM, CDR2 ANQGSEA. This CDR3 has 15 amino acids. Germline trimming cut 3 bases from V and 1 base from J; bases unmatched to any gene: 7. Full variable domain (missing parts from reference TRBV29-1 and TRBJ2-5): SAVISQKPSRDICQRGTSLTIQCQVDSQVTMMFWYRQQPGQSLTLIATANQGSEATYESGFVIDKFPISRPNLTFSTLTVSNMSPEDSSIYLCSVEGGLALQETQYFGPGTRLLVL.

This clonotype has ten or more counts. The chain employs TRBV12-5 and TRBJ2-3; TRBD1 aligns across 7 bases. Germline values: CDR1 LGHNT, CDR2 FRNRAP. The CDR3 loop spans 15 amino acids. Trimming at V came to 2 bases and at J to 4 bases, leaving 6 bases not matched to a gene. This CDR3 reads CASGLQAGGSDTQYF. The CDR3 nucleotides are TGTGCTAGTGGTTTGCAGGCAGGGGGTTCAGATACGCAGTATTTT.

In its sample, this clonotype was seen many times. The rearrangement joins TRBV4-2 to TRBJ2-3; 7 nucleotides agree with TRBD2. The CDR3 covers 14 residues. J gave up 6 bases and V 4 bases, and 7 bases lay outside the gene matches. Per the germline V gene, CDR1 is LGHNA and CDR2 is YNFKEQ. The CDR3 DNA is TGTGCCAGCAGCCTGGGGCGGGGGTCGGATACGCAGTATTTT. Translation gives CASSLGRGSDTQYF.

This clonotype was detected ten times or more. The chain employs TRBV30 and TRBJ1-1; a possible D gene is TRBD1 (5 bases). Trimming took off 0 bases at V and 5 bases at J, with 16 bases between the two ends. The CDR3 is 15 amino acids. Per the germline V gene, CDR1 is GTSNPN and CDR2 is SVGIG (reference sequence). CDR3 sequence: CAWSVLEAGGTEAFF. CDR3 bases: TGTGCCTGGAGTGTACTAGAGGCGGGGGGGACTGAAGCTTTCTTT.

This clonotype was detected a few times. This chain links TRBV25-1 with TRBJ2-2; the D gene is possibly TRBD1 (6 bases). V was pared by 4 bases and J by 1 base, with 13 bases between. The CDR3 is made up of 16 amino acids. The germline gives CDR1 MGHDK, CDR2 SYGVNS. CDR3 amino acids: CASSGPTTGNTGELFF. The CDR3 DNA reads as TGTGCCAGCAGTGGCCCAACGACAGGGAACACCGGGGAGCTGTTTTTT.

The table lists this clonotype with many counts. The chain joins TRBV10-2 to TRBJ2-1, with 8 bases that match TRBD2. From germline, CDR1 is WSHSY and CDR2 SAAADI. The CDR3 is 16 residues long. With V trimmed by 7 bases and J by 4 bases, 12 bases remained unmatched. The CDR3 region is CASIGGSAGEYNEQFF. The CDR3, as DNA: TGCGCCAGCATCGGGGGCTCAGCGGGGGAATACAATGAGCAGTTCTTC.

At least ten counts were recorded for this clonotype. V gene TRBV18 combines with J gene TRBJ2-1; D not certain. From germline, CDR1 is KGHSH and CDR2 LQKENI. The CDR3 runs 16 residues. The germline V and J ends were trimmed by 3 bases and 5 bases, with 17 bases remaining between them. CDR3 nucleotide sequence: TGTGCCAGCTCACCTCCGGGCCCAAACATCAACAATGAGCAGTTCTTC. As protein: CASSPPGPNINNEQFF.

This chain connects TRBV10-3 to TRBJ2-5; D ambiguous. Trimming took 2 bases from V and 2 from J, leaving 15 bases between them. CDR1 and CDR2 (germline): ENHRY, SYGVKD. The CDR3 loop spans 16 amino acids. The DNA of the CDR3 is TGTGCCATCAGTGAGAAGGTCCATGATGTTCAAGAGACCCAGTACTTC. This encodes CAISEKVHDVQETQYF.

V usage is TRBV5-1 and J usage is TRBJ2-1; the match to TRBD2 covers 8 bases. The CDR3 contains 14 residues. Germline loops: CDR1 SGHRS, CDR2 YFSETQ. V was pared by 5 bases and J by 0 bases, with 1 base of the junction left unmatched. CDR3 region: CASRTSDSYNEQFF. CDR3 bases: TGCGCCAGCAGGACTAGCGACTCCTACAATGAGCAGTTCTTC.

The table lists this clonotype with a few counts. No DNA is shown, since the ends of the CDR3 on it are uncertain; the CDR3 is the one TCRdb lists. V and J are TRBV5-1 and TRBJ2-7. Germline CDR1 SGHRS, CDR2 YFSETQ. The CDR3 length equals 13 residues, ends included. The CDR3 here is CASSFGEGLEQYF.

This clonotype was counted many times. The CDR3 is CASSFAGGQPQHF. As DNA, the CDR3 is TGTGCCAGCAGCTTTGCAGGTGGCCAGCCCCAGCATTTT. This chain links TRBV7-9 with TRBJ1-5, with D uncertain. The CDR3 runs to 13 residues. In germline, CDR1 is SEHNR, CDR2 FQNEAQ (reference sequence). Deletions cut 3 bases from V and 7 bases from J, with 10 bases between.

This chain joins TRBV20-1 and TRBJ2-7; 7 bases map to TRBD1. V was pared by 6 bases and J by 2 bases, with 10 bases of the junction left unmatched. The germline gives CDR1 DFQATT, CDR2 SNEGSKA (reference sequence). This CDR3 is 14 amino acids long. DNA of the CDR3: TGCAGTGCCGTTGGACAGGCTAACACCTACGAGCAGTACTTC. Its protein is CSAVGQANTYEQYF.

V usage is TRBV11-3 and J usage is TRBJ2-3; no clear D gene. The CDR3 is 13 amino acids. V was cut by 5 bases and J by 1 base, with 7 bases left in between. In germline, CDR1 is SGHNT, CDR2 YENEEA. CDR3 protein: CASSVLRTDTQYF. The CDR3 bases are TGTGCCAGCAGCGTACTACGCACAGATACGCAGTATTTT.